This is a list of T cell receptor beta chains from one sample in a study of T and B cells in COVID-19 patients. TCRdb reanalysed the multiplex PCR reads using MiXCR and keeps one entry per CDR3 protein. Of 20,000 or so distinct CDR3 sequences in the sample, 25% to 35% were seen once. Sequenced sample: blood. These receptors were obtained from a human donor who had recovered from COVID-19. CDR3s include the opening cysteine and the closing phenylalanine or tryptophan. The D gene is left open where the match is weak. Rows give clone size only sometimes, using once, few, many, or a class for an expanded clone.

V gene: TRBV5-1
clone size: NA
J gene: TRBJ1-4
D gene: NA
CDR3 DNA: TGCGCCAGCAGCTCGGGGGGCCACAATGAAAAACTGTTTTTT
CDR3 protein: CASSSGGHNEKLFF

V gene: TRBV29-1
clone size: many
J gene: TRBJ1-3
D gene: TRBD1
CDR3 DNA: TGCAGCGCATTGGGACAGGGGCCCACTGGAAACACCATATATTTT
CDR3 protein: CSALGQGPTGNTIYF

V gene: TRBV6-1
clone size: NA
J gene: TRBJ2-7
D gene: NA
CDR3 DNA: TGTGCCAGCAGTGAAACCTACTACGAGCAGTACTTC
CDR3 protein: CASSETYYEQYF

V gene: TRBV13
clone size: few
J gene: TRBJ2-7
D gene: TRBD2
CDR3 DNA: TGTGCCAGCAGCCTCCGACTAGCGGGGGTCTCCTACGAGCAGTACTTC
CDR3 protein: CASSLRLAGVSYEQYF

V gene: TRBV7-2
clone size: NA
J gene: TRBJ2-1
D gene: TRBD1
CDR3 DNA: TGTGCCAGCAGCCGGGACAGGGGGTACAATGAGCAGTTCTTC
CDR3 protein: CASSRDRGYNEQFF

V gene: TRBV10-3
clone size: many
J gene: TRBJ2-1
D gene: NA
CDR3 DNA: TGTGCCATCAGTGAGTCGAAGGCCAATGAGCAGTTCTTC
CDR3 protein: CAISESKANEQFF

V gene: TRBV5-1
clone size: NA
J gene: TRBJ1-1
D gene: NA
CDR3 DNA: TGCGCCAGCAGCTTGGATCGGACGTTGAACACTGAAGCTTTCTTT
CDR3 protein: CASSLDRTLNTEAFF

V gene: TRBV27
clone size: many
J gene: TRBJ2-7
D gene: TRBD2
CDR3 DNA: TGTGCCAGCAGTTTATCGGCGGGGGGCTCCTACGAGCAGTACTTC
CDR3 protein: CASSLSAGGSYEQYF

V gene: TRBV5-6
clone size: NA
J gene: TRBJ1-1
D gene: TRBD1
CDR3 DNA: TGTGCCAGCAGATACAGGGGGCTGTGGAACACTGAAGCTTTCTTT
CDR3 protein: CASRYRGLWNTEAFF

V gene: TRBV27
clone size: few
J gene: TRBJ1-3
D gene: NA
CDR3 DNA: TGTGCCAGCAGTCCCCTAATCTCTGGAAACACCATATATTTT
CDR3 protein: CASSPLISGNTIYF

V gene: TRBV12-3/TRBV12-4
clone size: NA
J gene: TRBJ2-7
D gene: TRBD2
CDR3 DNA: TGTGCCAGCAGCTTTTTACGCGACACCGCCGGGGGGACCTACGAGCAGTACTTC
CDR3 protein: CASSFLRDTAGGTYEQYF

V gene: TRBV11-3
clone size: medium-sized
J gene: TRBJ2-2
D gene: NA
CDR3 DNA: TGTGCCAGCAGCTTAGATTCAGGAGCCACCGGGGAGCTGTTTTTT
CDR3 protein: CASSLDSGATGELFF

V gene: TRBV5-4
clone size: NA
J gene: TRBJ2-3
D gene: TRBD2
CDR3 DNA: TGTGCCAGCGGGGGGGGGGGTGGGGGGTTGGATACGCAGTATTTT
CDR3 protein: CASGGGGGGLDTQYF

V gene: TRBV7-9
clone size: NA
J gene: TRBJ1-5
D gene: NA
CDR3 DNA: TGTGCCAGCAGCCCCCATGAGGGCCAGCCCCAGCATTTT
CDR3 protein: CASSPHEGQPQHF

V gene: TRBV12-3/TRBV12-4
clone size: NA
J gene: TRBJ2-2
D gene: TRBD2
CDR3 DNA: TGTGCCAGCAGTTCGACTAGCGGGGGCGTGAACACCGGGGAGCTGTTTTTT
CDR3 protein: CASSSTSGGVNTGELFF

V gene: TRBV6-5
clone size: NA
J gene: TRBJ2-7
D gene: TRBD2
CDR3 DNA: TGTGCCAGCAGTACGCGGGGGCTAGCGGGGGACGAGCAGTACTTC
CDR3 protein: CASSTRGLAGDEQYF

V gene: TRBV30
clone size: NA
J gene: TRBJ2-1
D gene: TRBD2
CDR3 DNA: TGTGCCTGGAGTGTCGGGTTAGCGGGGGGGGACAATGAGCAGTTCTTC
CDR3 protein: CAWSVGLAGGDNEQFF

V gene: TRBV30
clone size: many
J gene: TRBJ2-7
D gene: TRBD2
CDR3 DNA: TGTGCCTGGAGTGTACGGGGGACTAGCGGGGTCGAGCAGTACTTC
CDR3 protein: CAWSVRGTSGVEQYF

V gene: TRBV19
clone size: NA
J gene: TRBJ2-3
D gene: TRBD2
CDR3 DNA: TGTGCCAGTACCGGCGGGGGGGCATCGAGTACGCAGTATTTT
CDR3 protein: CASTGGGASSTQYF

V gene: TRBV6-1
clone size: NA
J gene: TRBJ1-1
D gene: NA
CDR3 DNA: TGTGCCAGCGGGCGGGGGCAAACCATGAACACTGAAGCTTTCTTT
CDR3 protein: CASGRGQTMNTEAFF

V gene: TRBV18
clone size: many
J gene: TRBJ2-7
D gene: TRBD2
CDR3 DNA: TGTGCCAGCTCACCTCTCTTTTCGGGAGGGCGGCCCTACGAGCAGTACTTC
CDR3 protein: CASSPLFSGGRPYEQYF

V gene: TRBV12-3/TRBV12-4
clone size: NA
J gene: TRBJ2-3
D gene: NA
CDR3 DNA: TGTGCCAGCAGTTTAAAAGGGACAGATACGCAGTATTTT
CDR3 protein: CASSLKGTDTQYF

V gene: TRBV5-1
clone size: NA
J gene: TRBJ1-6
D gene: TRBD1
CDR3 DNA: TGCGCCAGCAGCTGGGGTGATAGACAGGGGATTTCACCCCTCCACTTT
CDR3 protein: CASSWGDRQGISPLHF

V gene: TRBV18
clone size: NA
J gene: TRBJ2-7
D gene: TRBD2
CDR3 DNA: TGTGCCAGCTCACCCCTGACTAGCTGGGGGTACGAGCAGTACTTC
CDR3 protein: CASSPLTSWGYEQYF

V gene: TRBV5-1
clone size: few
J gene: TRBJ2-2
D gene: TRBD1
CDR3 DNA: TGCGCCAGCCAACGCCCGGGACAGACGACCGGGGAGCTGTTTTTT
CDR3 protein: CASQRPGQTTGELFF

V gene: TRBV6-1
clone size: NA
J gene: TRBJ1-5
D gene: NA
CDR3 DNA: TGTGCCAGCTTACCTCGGGCCGGGTGGAACAATCAGCCCCAGCATTTT
CDR3 protein: CASLPRAGWNNQPQHF

V gene: TRBV12-3/TRBV12-4
clone size: NA
J gene: TRBJ2-1
D gene: NA
CDR3 DNA: TGTGCCAGCAGTTTAGTCCCGACAAATGAGCAGTTCTTC
CDR3 protein: CASSLVPTNEQFF

V gene: TRBV12-3/TRBV12-4
clone size: few
J gene: TRBJ2-1
D gene: TRBD1
CDR3 DNA: TGTGCCAGCAGTCACCGGGACAGGGACTACAATGAGCAGTTCTTC
CDR3 protein: CASSHRDRDYNEQFF

V gene: TRBV5-5
clone size: NA
J gene: TRBJ1-4
D gene: TRBD1
CDR3 DNA: TGTGCCAGCAGCCCCGGGACAGGGAATGAAAAACTGTTTTTT
CDR3 protein: CASSPGTGNEKLFF

V gene: TRBV19
clone size: medium-sized
J gene: TRBJ2-7
D gene: NA
CDR3 DNA: TGTGCCAGTAGCCAACCGCCATCTTACGAGCAGTACTTC
CDR3 protein: CASSQPPSYEQYF

V gene: TRBV7-9
clone size: NA
J gene: TRBJ1-4
D gene: NA
CDR3 DNA: TGTGCCAGCAGCTTCTACAACAGTGAAAAACTGTTTTTT
CDR3 protein: CASSFYNSEKLFF

V gene: TRBV30
clone size: NA
J gene: TRBJ2-3
D gene: TRBD2
CDR3 DNA: TGTGCCTGGAGACGGGGACTAGCGGGGGGGCCAGATACGCAGTATTTT
CDR3 protein: CAWRRGLAGGPDTQYF

V gene: TRBV12-3/TRBV12-4
clone size: NA
J gene: TRBJ2-3
D gene: TRBD2
CDR3 DNA: TGTGCCAGCAGTTCCGTAATAGGCGGACTAGCGGGGGGCACAGATACGCAGTATTTT
CDR3 protein: CASSSVIGGLAGGTDTQYF

V gene: TRBV19
clone size: NA
J gene: TRBJ1-1
D gene: TRBD1
CDR3 DNA: TGTGCCAGTTCGACAGGGGGCATTAGCACTGAAGCTTTCTTT
CDR3 protein: CASSTGGISTEAFF

V gene: TRBV30
clone size: many
J gene: TRBJ2-2
D gene: TRBD1
CDR3 DNA: TGTGCCTGGAGTTTCCGACAGGGCTTCTTCCGGGGAATCGCGAACACCGGGGAGCTGTTTTTT
CDR3 protein: CAWSFRQGFFRGIANTGELFF

V gene: TRBV11-3
clone size: NA
J gene: TRBJ2-2
D gene: NA
CDR3 DNA: TGTGCCAGCAGCCCTTCGGCAGGGGGGGCCGGCGGGGAGCTGTATTTT
CDR3 protein: CASSPSAGGAGGELYF

V gene: TRBV2
clone size: NA
J gene: TRBJ2-2
D gene: TRBD1
CDR3 DNA: TGTGCCAGCGGCCGGGACAGGGGTACCGGGGAGCTGTTTTTT
CDR3 protein: CASGRDRGTGELFF

V gene: TRBV12-3/TRBV12-4
clone size: NA
J gene: TRBJ1-1
D gene: NA
CDR3 DNA: TGTGCCAGCAGTTCCCTCAGGGTTGTGCGTTCTGAAGCTTTCTTT
CDR3 protein: CASSSLRVVRSEAFF

V gene: TRBV4-2
clone size: NA
J gene: TRBJ2-2
D gene: NA
CDR3 DNA: TGTGCCAGCAGCCAAGTTAGTACCGGGGAGCTGTTTTTT
CDR3 protein: CASSQVSTGELFF

V gene: TRBV18
clone size: few
J gene: TRBJ2-1
D gene: NA
CDR3 DNA: TGTGCCAGCTCACCACCAAATAGCCTCAATGAGCAGTTCTTC
CDR3 protein: CASSPPNSLNEQFF

V gene: TRBV6-5
clone size: NA
J gene: TRBJ2-1
D gene: NA
CDR3 DNA: TGTGCCAGCAGTGCGGACGGACGACGCCGCATCAATGAGCAGTTCTTC
CDR3 protein: CASSADGRRRINEQFF

V gene: TRBV6-1
clone size: NA
J gene: TRBJ2-7
D gene: NA
CDR3 DNA: TGTGCCAGCAGTGAATTAGGCAGAAGGGCGATTTACGAGCAGTACTTC
CDR3 protein: CASSELGRRAIYEQYF

V gene: TRBV12-3/TRBV12-4
clone size: few
J gene: TRBJ2-5
D gene: TRBD1
CDR3 DNA: TGTGCCAGCAGTTCGCGGACAGGGGGCGTCGGGGGTGAGACCCAGTACTTC
CDR3 protein: CASSSRTGGVGGETQYF

V gene: TRBV12-3/TRBV12-4
clone size: few
J gene: TRBJ2-5
D gene: NA
CDR3 DNA: TGTGCCAGCACGCAGGGTAGGGGGACCCAGTACTTC
CDR3 protein: CASTQGRGTQYF

V gene: TRBV6-5
clone size: medium-sized
J gene: TRBJ2-2
D gene: NA
CDR3 DNA: TGTGCCAGCAGTTACGAGGGCGCGGGGGAGCTGTTTTTT
CDR3 protein: CASSYEGAGELFF

V gene: TRBV28
clone size: NA
J gene: TRBJ2-7
D gene: TRBD2
CDR3 DNA: TGTGCCAGCCGGGACGGGACTAGCGGGATGCTAGGTGACTTC
CDR3 protein: CASRDGTSGMLGDF

V gene: TRBV27
clone size: NA
J gene: TRBJ1-1
D gene: NA
CDR3 DNA: TGTGCCAGCAGTTTCCCCTCGCGCGGGAACACTGAAGCTTTCTTT
CDR3 protein: CASSFPSRGNTEAFF

V gene: TRBV18
clone size: many
J gene: TRBJ2-5
D gene: TRBD1
CDR3 DNA: TGTGCCAGCTCACCAGGACAGGGGAGGGAGACCCAGTACTTC
CDR3 protein: CASSPGQGRETQYF